Listed here are 23 T cell receptor beta chains from one sample, sequenced in a study of blood T cell repertoires in COVID-19. Sequencing was performed with immunoSEQ multiplex PCR; in TCRdb, only in-frame clones are kept and a portion is missing. The top ten hold just under 8.5% of the sample, which has just under 55,000 clones, around nine tenths seen once. The material sequenced was peripheral blood. The origin of the receptors is a woman aged 40 to 55 with active COVID-19.

The chain combines TRBV21-1 with TRBJ1-1; the table calls TRBD1, which could not be checked here. TRBV21-1 corresponds to a pseudogene. This CDR3 has 19 amino acids. The CDR3 DNA is TGTGCCAGCAGCAAAAGTTCTAAGGGGGTAATAATACCGAACACTGAAGCTTTCTTT. Amino acid sequence: CASSKSSKGVIIPNTEAFF.

This clone was counted a single time. V is TRBV5-4 and J is TRBJ2-5, with 11 bases aligning to TRBD2. Germline V lookup: CDR1 SGHNT, CDR2 YYREEE (reference sequence). The CDR3 runs 15 residues. V lost 3 bases and J lost 5; bases outside the gene matches: 6. CDR3 sequence reads: CASSSTSGDPETQYF. In nucleotides, the CDR3 is TGTGCCAGCAGCTCGACTAGCGGGGACCCGGAGACCCAGTACTTC.

This chain joins TRBV6-5 and TRBJ1-5; 7 nucleotides match TRBD1. The CDR3 loop spans 14 amino acids. CDR1 MNHEY and CDR2 SVGAGI come from the germline V gene. V lost 6 bases and J lost 5; bases outside the gene matches: 7. The CDR3 nucleotides are TGTGCCAGCAGCCCCGGGACAGCTTATCAGCCCCAGCATTTT. Protein sequence: CASSPGTAYQPQHF.

The chain couples TRBV9 to TRBJ2-3; D is undetermined. In germline, CDR1 is SGDLS, CDR2 YYNGEE. The CDR3 loop spans 14 amino acids. Trimming took off 0 bases at V and 0 bases at J, with 5 bases between the two ends. CDR3: CASSVVGSTDTQYF. The CDR3 nucleotides are TGTGCCAGCAGCGTAGTGGGCAGCACAGATACGCAGTATTTT.

This clone was recorded only once. CDR3 residues: CASSAGNQPQHF. The CDR3 nucleotides read TGTGCCAGCAGCGCAGGGAATCAGCCCCAGCATTTT. J is TRBJ1-5 and V is TRBV9; weak D call: TRBD1 (5 bases). This CDR3 spans 12 amino acids. Deletions cut 3 bases from V and 4 bases from J, with 5 bases between. CDR1 is SGDLS and CDR2 is YYNGEE in the germline V gene.

The rearrangement joins TRBV7-2 to TRBJ1-5; 7 nucleotides line up with TRBD1. In germline, CDR1 is SGHTA, CDR2 FQGNSA. The CDR3 has 15 residues. V gave up 4 bases and J gave up 2 bases; unmatched junction bases: 5. In DNA, the CDR3 is TGTGCCAGCAGCTGGAACCAGGGGGGCAATCAGCCCCAGCATTTT. It codes for CASSWNQGGNQPQHF.

The chain uses TRBV19 and TRBJ2-2; possibly TRBD1 for D (6 bases). V was trimmed by 5 bases and J by 4 bases, leaving 20 bases between them. The CDR3 loop spans 17 amino acids. CDR1 is LNHDA and CDR2 is SQIVND in the germline V gene (reference sequence). CDR3 in amino acids: CASSPLPLTGSTGELFF. As DNA, the CDR3 is TGTGCCAGTAGTCCTCTCCCCTTGACAGGTAGCACCGGGGAGCTGTTTTTT. The entire variable domain, with the rest obtained from reference TRBV19 and TRBJ2-2, is as follows: DGGITQSPKYLFRKEGQNVTLSCEQNLNHDAMYWYRQDPGQGLRLIYYSQIVNDFQKGDIAEGYSVSREKKESFPLTVTSAQKNPTAFYLCASSPLPLTGSTGELFFGEGSRLTVL.

V is TRBV10-1 and J is TRBJ1-4; 7 bases agree with TRBD1. Germline lookup yields CDR1 WNHNN and CDR2 SYGVQD (reference sequence). CDR3 length: 17 amino acids. V gave up 8 bases and J gave up 0 bases; unmatched junction bases: 12. The CDR3 DNA sequence: TGCGCCAGCCCCGGTGGGCAGGGGGTGGCAACTAATGAAAAACTGTTTTTT. Translated: CASPGGQGVATNEKLFF.

On this clone: Additional DNA sequences in this sample encode the identical CDR3. This chain joins TRBV6-5 and TRBJ1-2, with D possibly matching TRBD1 (5 bases). Between the trimmed V and J ends, which lost 2 bases and 3 bases, there was a span of 7 bases. The CDR3 contains 13 residues. Germline assignment: CDR1 MNHEY and CDR2 SVGAGI. Written as DNA, the CDR3 is TGTGCCAGCAGTTACGGGGCGGACTATGGCTACACCTTC. It specifies CASSYGADYGYTF.

This CDR3 is CASSLYMNTEAFF. The CDR3 DNA reads as TGCGCCAGCAGCTTGTACATGAACACTGAAGCTTTCTTT. This chain uses TRBV5-1 with TRBJ1-1; D remains unclear. CDR3 length: 13 residues. The V gene lost 1 base and the J gene lost 0 bases, with 4 bases spanning the gap. Germline V gene data show CDR1 as SGHRS and CDR2 as YFSETQ.

The rearrangement uses TRBV27 and TRBJ2-1; TRBD1 matches at 9 bases. V was pared by 4 bases and J by 5 bases, with 15 bases of the junction left unmatched. Per the germline V gene, CDR1 is MNHEY and CDR2 is SMNVEV (reference sequence). CDR3 size: 18 residues. The CDR3 protein is CASSSKPPGTGRHNEQFF. CDR3 nucleotides: TGTGCCAGCAGTTCTAAACCACCCGGGACAGGGAGGCACAATGAGCAGTTCTTC.

This sequence joins TRBV4-3 and TRBJ1-4; D is undetermined. Trimming left V 1 base short and J 3 bases short, with 6 bases between. The length of the CDR3 is 14 residues. Germline V CDR1 and CDR2: LGHNA, YSLEER. The CDR3 region is CASSQVSANEKLFF. In nucleotides, the CDR3 is TGCGCCAGCAGCCAAGTTTCGGCTAATGAAAAACTGTTTTTT.

The chain combines TRBV19 with TRBJ1-2; D remains unclear. Looked up from germline, CDR1 is LNHDA and CDR2 is SQIVND (reference sequence). The CDR3 has 12 amino acids. Trimming stripped 5 bases from V and 7 bases from J, with 11 bases between. CDR3 sequence reads: CASSRLGLGYTF. In DNA form, the CDR3 reads TGTGCCAGTAGTCGGCTGGGCCTTGGCTACACCTTC.

This clone came up once. This chain uses TRBV5-1 with TRBJ2-5, with 10 positions matching TRBD1. With V trimmed by 6 bases and J by 5 bases, 10 bases remained unmatched. The CDR3 loop spans 15 amino acids. Germline CDR1 SGHRS, CDR2 YFSETQ. The CDR3 bases are TGCGCCAGCAACCCCGGGACAGGGGTCCGGGAGACCCAGTACTTC. As protein: CASNPGTGVRETQYF.

The V and J genes are TRBV19 and TRBJ2-5, with unresolved D. The germline V gene has CDR1 LNHDA and CDR2 SQIVND (reference sequence). V was pared by 6 bases and J by 2 bases, with 10 bases between. This CDR3 has 13 amino acids. As DNA, the CDR3 is TGTGCCAGTAGCTCAAGACTGCAAGAGACCCAGTACTTC. It encodes CASSSRLQETQYF.

The chain couples TRBV5-1 to TRBJ2-7, with D unresolved. V lost 1 base to trimming and J lost 7 bases, with 12 bases between them. The CDR3 totals 13 residues. Germline CDR1 and CDR2: SGHRS and YFSETQ. Here the CDR3 reads CASSLSLTWEQYF. CDR3 in DNA: TGCGCCAGCAGCTTGTCGCTAACCTGGGAGCAGTACTTC. Combining the CDR3 with reference TRBV5-1 and TRBJ2-7 gives the whole variable domain KAGVTQTPRYLIKTRGQQVTLSCSPISGHRSVSWYQQTPGQGLQFLFEYFSETQRNKGNFPGRFSGRQFSNSRSEMNVSTLELGDSALYLCASSLSLTWEQYFGPGTRLTVT.

The chain couples TRBV11-3 to TRBJ1-1; D may be TRBD1 (5 bases). The CDR3 is 13 amino acids. Looked up from germline, CDR1 is SGHNT and CDR2 is YENEEA. The ends were cut back, 0 bases at V and 6 bases at J, with 8 bases in the middle. The CDR3 nucleotides read TGTGCCAGCAGCTTAGAGGCAGGGTCTGAAGCTTTCTTT. It codes for CASSLEAGSEAFF.

The V call is TRBV7-9, the J call TRBJ2-3; 12 bases match TRBD2. This CDR3 region has 15 residues. The J segment lost 5 bases and the V segment lost 5 bases, leaving 5 bases of the junction unmatched. The germline V gene has CDR1 SEHNR and CDR2 FQNEAQ (reference sequence). The CDR3 here is CASSPSGGARDTQYF. As DNA, the CDR3 is TGTGCCAGCAGCCCTAGCGGGGGGGCGAGAGATACGCAGTATTTT.

The chain has TRBV24-1 and TRBJ2-7; 9 positions agree with TRBD1. Germline assignment: CDR1 KGHDR and CDR2 SFDVKD. CDR3 length equals 16 residues. V lost 3 bases, J lost 2 bases, and 7 bases stayed unmatched. Here the CDR3 DNA reads TGTGCCACCAGTGATCCTATCGGGACAGGGACCTACGAGCAGTACTTC. It specifies CATSDPIGTGTYEQYF.

This rearrangement joins TRBV7-9 to TRBJ2-2; 12 nucleotides match TRBD1. There are 16 residues in the CDR3. Germline CDR1 reads SEHNR; CDR2 reads FQNEAQ (reference sequence). With 4 bases clipped from V and 5 bases from J, the junction kept 5 bases outside the gene matches. The CDR3 DNA is TGTGCCAGCAGCTCCGGGGACAGGGGGCGGACCGGGGAGCTGTTTTTT. Translation: CASSSGDRGRTGELFF.

The chain combines TRBV7-3 with TRBJ1-1; D might be TRBD1 (5 bases). Trimming cost V 5 bases and J 5 bases, with 12 bases left between them. Germline V gives CDR1 SGHTA, CDR2 FQGTGA. The CDR3 has 13 amino acids. CDR3 amino acids: CASSLLGGTEAFF. CDR3 nucleotide sequence: TGTGCCAGCAGCCTACTGGGGGGTACTGAAGCTTTCTTT.

This chain uses TRBV25-1 with TRBJ1-4; weak D call: TRBD1 (6 bases). With 4 bases removed from V and 8 bases from J, the gap between germline ends came to 17 bases. Germline V gene lookup returns CDR1 MGHDK and CDR2 SYGVNS. CDR3 length: 15 residues. The CDR3 spells CASSASTGMGEKLFF. The CDR3 DNA follows: TGTGCCAGCAGTGCATCTACAGGGATGGGAGAAAAACTGTTTTTT.

The V gene is TRBV5-4, the J gene TRBJ1-1, with 8 bases aligning to TRBD1. V shed 4 bases and J 4 bases; nucleotides not matched to a gene: 6. The CDR3 has 14 amino acids. Per germline, CDR1 SGHNT and CDR2 YYREEE (reference sequence). This CDR3 reads CASSGGQGSTEAFF. Here the CDR3 DNA reads TGTGCCAGCAGCGGCGGACAGGGAAGCACTGAAGCTTTCTTT.